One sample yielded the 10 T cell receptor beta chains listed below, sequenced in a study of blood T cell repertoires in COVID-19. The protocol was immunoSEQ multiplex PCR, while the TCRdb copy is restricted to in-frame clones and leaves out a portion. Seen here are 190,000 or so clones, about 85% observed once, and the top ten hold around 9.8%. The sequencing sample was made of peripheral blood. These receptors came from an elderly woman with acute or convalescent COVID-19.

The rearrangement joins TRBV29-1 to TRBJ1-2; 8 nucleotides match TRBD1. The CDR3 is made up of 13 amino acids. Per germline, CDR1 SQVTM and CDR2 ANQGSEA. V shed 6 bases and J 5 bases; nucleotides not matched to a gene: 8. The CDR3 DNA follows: TGCAGCGTCACGGACAGGGCCGGGTATGGCTACACCTTC. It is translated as CSVTDRAGYGYTF.

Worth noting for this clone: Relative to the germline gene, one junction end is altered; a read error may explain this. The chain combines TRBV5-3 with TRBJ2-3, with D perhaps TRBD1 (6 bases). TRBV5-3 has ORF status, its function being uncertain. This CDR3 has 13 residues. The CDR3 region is CARTGQSKDTQYF. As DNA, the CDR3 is TGTGCCAGAACCGGACAGAGCAAAGATACGCAGTATTTT.

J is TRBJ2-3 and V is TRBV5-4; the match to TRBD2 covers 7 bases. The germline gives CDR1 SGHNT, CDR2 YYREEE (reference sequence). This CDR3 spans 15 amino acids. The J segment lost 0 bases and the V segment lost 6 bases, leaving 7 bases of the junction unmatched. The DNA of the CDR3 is TGTGCCAGCACCGTAAGAGCGGGGAGCACAGATACGCAGTATTTT. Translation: CASTVRAGSTDTQYF.

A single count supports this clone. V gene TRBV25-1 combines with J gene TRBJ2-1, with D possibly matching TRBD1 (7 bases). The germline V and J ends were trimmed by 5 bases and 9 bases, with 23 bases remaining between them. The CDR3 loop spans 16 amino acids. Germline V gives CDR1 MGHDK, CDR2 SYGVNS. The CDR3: CASSSSGGTAIGEQFF. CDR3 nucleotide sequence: TGTGCCAGCAGTTCCTCAGGGGGGACAGCCATTGGTGAGCAGTTCTTC.

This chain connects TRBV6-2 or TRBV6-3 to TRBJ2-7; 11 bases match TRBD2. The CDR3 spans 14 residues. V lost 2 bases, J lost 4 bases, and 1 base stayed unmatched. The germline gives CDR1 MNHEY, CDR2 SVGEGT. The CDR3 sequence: CASSYGTSGYEQYF. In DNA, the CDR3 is TGTGCCAGCAGTTACGGGACTAGCGGATACGAGCAGTACTTC.

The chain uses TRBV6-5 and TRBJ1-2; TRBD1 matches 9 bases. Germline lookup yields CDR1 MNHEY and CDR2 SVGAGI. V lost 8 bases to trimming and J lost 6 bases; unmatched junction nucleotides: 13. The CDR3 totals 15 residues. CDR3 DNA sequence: TGTGCCAGCTGCCCCTTCCGGGACAGGGAAAATGGCTACACCTTC. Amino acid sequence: CASCPFRDRENGYTF.

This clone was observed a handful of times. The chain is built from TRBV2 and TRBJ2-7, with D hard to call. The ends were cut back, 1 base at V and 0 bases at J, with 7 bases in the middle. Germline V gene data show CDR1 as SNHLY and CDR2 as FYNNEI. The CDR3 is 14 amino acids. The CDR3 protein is CASSEVRSSYEQYF. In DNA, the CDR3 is TGTGCCAGCAGTGAAGTAAGGAGCTCCTACGAGCAGTACTTC. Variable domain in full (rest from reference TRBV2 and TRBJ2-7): EPEVTQTPSHQVTQMGQEVILRCVPISNHLYFYWYRQILGQKVEFLVSFYNNEISEKSEIFDDQFSVERPDGSNFTLKIRSTKLEDSAMYFCASSEVRSSYEQYFGPGTRLTVT.

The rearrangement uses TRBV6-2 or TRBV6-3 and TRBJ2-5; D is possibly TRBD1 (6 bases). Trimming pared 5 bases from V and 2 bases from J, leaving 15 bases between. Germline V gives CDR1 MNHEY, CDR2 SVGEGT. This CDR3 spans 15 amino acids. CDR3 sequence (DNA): TGTGCCAGCAGTGACCCGGGACAAACGCAAGAGACCCAGTACTTC. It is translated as CASSDPGQTQETQYF.

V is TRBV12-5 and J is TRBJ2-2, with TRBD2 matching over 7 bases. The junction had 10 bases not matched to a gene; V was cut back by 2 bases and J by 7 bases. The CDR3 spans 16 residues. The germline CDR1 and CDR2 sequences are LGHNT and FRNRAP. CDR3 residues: CASGLRPGGVGGELFF. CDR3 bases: TGTGCTAGTGGTTTGCGACCGGGGGGTGTTGGCGGGGAGCTGTTTTTT.

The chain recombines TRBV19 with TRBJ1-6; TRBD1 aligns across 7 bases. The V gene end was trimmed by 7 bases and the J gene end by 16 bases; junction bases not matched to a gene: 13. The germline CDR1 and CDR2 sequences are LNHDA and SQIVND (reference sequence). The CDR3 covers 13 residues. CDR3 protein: CASTPSQRGQLHF. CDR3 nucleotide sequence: TGTGCCAGTACCCCAAGCCAAAGGGGGCAGCTCCACTTT.